This T cell receptor (beta chain) was obtained from a study of cytotoxic CD8 clonotypes in ibrutinib-treated CLL. TCRdb's table, derived via immunoSEQ multiplex PCR, lists solely in-frame clones and lacks some. The profile covers about 120,000 clones, with approximately 58% appearing a single time and roughly 35% taken by the ten largest. CDR1 and CDR2 from the germline V gene are SGHRS and YFSETQ. J lost 6 bases, V lost 2 bases, and 6 bases had no gene match. The CDR3 consists of 15 residues. Source: PBMCs, taken after 24 months of ibrutinib treatment. The receptor was derived from a human donor with chronic lymphocytic leukemia. The genes are TRBV5-1 and TRBJ1-4, with 8 bases aligning to TRBD1. CDR3 sequence: CASSFSGGGDEKLFF. The CDR3 DNA follows: TGCGCCAGCAGCTTCTCAGGGGGCGGGGATGAAAAACTGTTTTTT.